This T cell receptor beta chain was obtained from a study of T cells after yellow fever vaccination. TCRdb itself ran the 5' RACE reads through MiXCR, one entry per CDR3 protein. The top ten hold about 18% of the sample, which has approximately 610,000 distinct CDR3 sequences, 17% seen once. The CDR3 covers 18 residues. V trimming: 5 bases; J trimming: 0 bases; junction bases outside the gene matches: 11. CDR1 and CDR2 from the germline V gene are SGHAT and FQNNGV. The clonotype was recovered from a man aged 18 to 35 who received the YFV17D yellow fever vaccine. The sample in question was PBMCs, obtained 4 to 6 days after the first yellow fever vaccination. The genes are TRBV11-2 and TRBJ2-4, with 9 bases identical to TRBD1. The CDR3 region is CASSLGQGSSLAKNIQYF. CDR3 bases: TGTGCCAGCAGCCTAGGACAGGGGAGCTCTCTAGCCAAAAACATTCAGTACTTC.